Following are 5 T cell receptor beta chains from one sample sequenced in a study of blood T cell repertoires in COVID-19. The method was immunoSEQ multiplex PCR; TCRdb's version includes in-frame clones alone and lacks a portion of them. This sample has 90,000 to 150,000 clones; 60% to 85% occur once, and the top ten carry about 6.6%. The material sequenced was peripheral blood. These receptors originate from a man between 65 and 79 years old with acute or convalescent COVID-19.

The V gene is TRBV27, the J gene TRBJ1-2; D is uncertain. The CDR3 is 13 amino acids. Germline V gene lookup returns CDR1 MNHEY and CDR2 SMNVEV (reference sequence). V was trimmed by 0 bases and J by 8 bases, leaving 10 bases between them. CDR3 residues: CASSLSGRLGYTF. As DNA, the CDR3 is TGTGCCAGCAGTTTATCGGGCAGGTTGGGCTACACCTTC.

The V call is TRBV5-6, the J call TRBJ1-4; unclear D gene. Trimming stripped 4 bases from V and 8 bases from J, with 15 bases between. Germline V gene sequence: CDR1 SGHDT, CDR2 YYEEEE. This CDR3 has 14 residues. The CDR3 sequence is CASSPQWLREKLFF. The CDR3 DNA is TGTGCCAGCAGCCCTCAATGGCTCCGAGAAAAACTGTTTTTT.

V is TRBV19 and J is TRBJ1-5; 7 bases are a match to TRBD1. There are 17 residues in the CDR3. Trimming removed 7 bases from V and 0 bases from J; junction bases left unmatched: 12. The germline CDR1 and CDR2 sequences are LNHDA and SQIVND (reference sequence). CDR3 residues: CASMPSRGIYSNQPQHF. The DNA for the CDR3 is TGTGCCAGTATGCCCAGCAGGGGGATTTATAGCAATCAGCCCCAGCATTTT.

This clone was picked up one time. The rearrangement uses TRBV2 and TRBJ2-1, with 7 bases aligning to TRBD2. Trimming cost V 7 bases and J 4 bases; bases outside gene matches: 10. Germline CDR1 reads SNHLY; CDR2 reads FYNNEI. The CDR3 is made up of 15 amino acids. The CDR3 is CASTRGDSAYNEQFF. The CDR3 coding sequence is TGTGCCAGCACCCGGGGGGACTCAGCATACAATGAGCAGTTCTTC.

The V gene is TRBV9, the J gene TRBJ1-2; TRBD1 might be the D (6 bases). The CDR3 has 15 residues. The V gene lost 2 bases and the J gene lost 4 bases, with 15 bases spanning the gap. From germline, CDR1 is SGDLS and CDR2 YYNGEE. The chain's CDR3 is CASSVTRTGTYGYTF. CDR3 coding DNA: TGTGCCAGCAGCGTGACCCGAACAGGGACCTATGGCTACACCTTC.